A selection of T cell receptor beta chains follows, all from one sample in a study of T cell repertoires in cytomegalovirus infection. MiXCR, run by TCRdb on the reads, gives a single entry per CDR3 protein. This sample has 560,000 or so distinct CDR3 sequences, with more than 15% found just once. Material for sequencing was CD8+ T cells from PBMCs. The receptor set was obtained from a human donor in good health (CMV status not recorded). Some clones in this sample may be carry-over from other donors' samples. Each CDR3 is given with its conserved first and last residue. The D gene is left open where the match is weak. Clone size is shown for a subset of rows, as once, few, many or a class of expanded clone.

TRBD2	TRBJ2-1	-	TRBV28	CASSPGLAVEQFF	TGTGCCAGCAGTCCGGGACTAGCGGTAGAGCAGTTCTTC
TRBD2	TRBJ2-1	few	TRBV19	CASSGRLAGGPNEQFF	TGTGCCAGTAGTGGGAGACTAGCGGGGGGGCCTAATGAGCAGTTCTTC
-	TRBJ2-5	many	TRBV7-2	CASSLNRKETQYF	TGTGCCAGCAGTCTTAACAGGAAGGAGACCCAGTACTTC
-	TRBJ2-7	many	TRBV7-8	CASSSSVTYEQYF	TGTGCCAGCAGCTCTAGCGTCACCTACGAGCAGTACTTC
-	TRBJ1-5	many	TRBV27	CASSLLGGPQPQHF	TGTGCCAGCAGTTTACTAGGAGGCCCTCAGCCCCAGCATTTT
TRBD2	TRBJ2-1	-	TRBV20-1	CSARVTSGHNEQFF	TGCAGTGCTAGAGTCACTAGCGGACACAATGAGCAGTTCTTC
-	TRBJ1-5	-	TRBV15	CATSMGDLRPQHF	TGTGCCACCAGTATGGGGGACTTACGGCCCCAGCATTTT
-	TRBJ1-1	few	TRBV4-1	CASSQDPGLNTEAFF	TGCGCCAGCAGCCAAGATCCCGGGTTGAACACTGAAGCTTTCTTT
-	TRBJ2-5	few	TRBV12-3/TRBV12-4	CASSVRAARKTQYF	TGTGCCAGCAGCGTCCGGGCGGCCCGAAAAACTCAGTACTTC
-	TRBJ2-5	-	TRBV7-3	CASSSTGGSQETQYF	TGTGCCAGCAGCTCGACAGGAGGGTCCCAAGAGACCCAGTACTTC
-	TRBJ2-5	many	TRBV2	CAKTPGLQETQYF	TGTGCCAAGACCCCGGGGCTACAAGAGACCCAGTACTTC
-	TRBJ1-6	many	TRBV14	CASSQDWAGDNSPLHF	TGTGCCAGCAGCCAAGATTGGGCAGGGGATAATTCACCCCTCCACTTT
-	TRBJ2-5	few	TRBV6-5	CASSTAQETQYF	TGTGCCAGCTCGACAGCTCAAGAGACCCAGTACTTC
TRBD1	TRBJ2-1	-	TRBV23-1	CASSQGPGQEHNEQFF	TGCGCCAGCAGCCAAGGACCGGGACAGGAGCACAATGAGCAGTTCTTC
-	TRBJ2-7	-	TRBV11-2	CASSLGLTRNYEQYF	TGTGCCAGCAGCTTAGGTTTGACTCGTAACTACGAGCAGTACTTC
-	TRBJ2-2	many	TRBV6-6	CASSYSGRNTGELFF	TGTGCCAGCAGTTACTCTGGACGCAACACCGGGGAGCTGTTTTTT
-	TRBJ1-1	-	TRBV27	CASSFLTGSTEAFF	TGTGCCAGCAGTTTCCTCACAGGGAGCACTGAAGCTTTCTTT
-	TRBJ1-2	many	TRBV6-9	CARTGPPFYGYTF	TGTGCCAGGACCGGACCCCCTTTCTATGGCTACACCTTC
-	TRBJ2-1	many	TRBV27	CASSPTRGGFDEQFF	TGTGCCAGCAGTCCCACCAGAGGCGGATTTGATGAGCAGTTCTTC
TRBD1	TRBJ2-7	once	TRBV13	CASSRRTGSYEPYF	TGTGCCAGCAGTCGGAGGACAGGGTCCTACGAGCCGTACTTC
TRBD1	TRBJ1-2	many	TRBV11-2	CASSFRRQGGYGYTF	TGTGCCAGCAGCTTCCGAAGACAGGGCGGCTATGGCTACACCTTC
-	TRBJ1-3	-	TRBV19	CASSIGQVRGSSGNTIYF	TGTGCCAGTAGTATCGGGCAGGTTCGGGGATCCTCTGGAAACACCATATATTTT
-	TRBJ2-7	many	TRBV7-2	CASSPETYEQYF	TGTGCCAGCAGCCCAGAGACCTACGAGCAGTACTTC
TRBD2	TRBJ2-5	many	TRBV6-5	CASSVRGRGETQYF	TGTGCCAGCAGTGTGCGCGGGAGAGGGGAGACCCAGTACTTC
-	TRBJ2-1	once	TRBV4-1	CASSLLGTSSYNEQFF	TGTGCCAGCAGCCTCCTCGGGACAAGCTCCTACAATGAGCAGTTCTTC
-	TRBJ1-2	many	TRBV7-9	CASSLILNLANYGYTF	TGTGCCAGCAGCCTAATTCTAAACCTAGCTAACTATGGCTACACCTTC
TRBD2	TRBJ2-7	many	TRBV6-5	CASSPGLADQSYEQYF	TGTGCCAGCAGTCCGGGACTAGCGGACCAGTCCTACGAGCAGTACTTC
TRBD2	TRBJ2-2	many	TRBV6-6	CASRGWEGLVSGELFF	TGTGCCAGCAGGGGATGGGAGGGCCTCGTCTCCGGGGAGCTGTTTTTT
-	TRBJ2-1	-	TRBV9	CASSVGSRNGNEQFF	TGTGCCAGCAGCGTAGGTAGCCGAAACGGAAATGAGCAGTTCTTC
-	TRBJ2-7	few	TRBV28	CASSPLGRYEQYF	TGTGCCAGCAGCCCCTTGGGGCGGTACGAGCAGTACTTC